The 19 T cell receptor beta chains reported below all come from one sample, sequenced in a study of beta chain features in type 1 diabetes. Of the isolated RNA, all was reverse transcribed, and so the sequenced material was expressed TCRB transcripts. Clones were sequenced by immunoSEQ multiplex PCR, and TCRdb holds only the in-frame ones, with some missing. The data contain over 350,000 clones, roughly 16% of them singletons. Material: naive CD4+ T cells from blood. The receptors originated from a woman between 18 and 30 years old in good health.

This chain uses TRBV29-1 with TRBJ2-7, with D perhaps TRBD1 (6 bases). Trimming took 4 bases from V and 3 from J, leaving 10 bases between them. The CDR3 covers 12 residues. Germline assignment: CDR1 SQVTM and CDR2 ANQGSEA. In nucleotides, the CDR3 is TGCAGCGTTGGGGACAACGACTACGAGCAGTACTTC. Translation: CSVGDNDYEQYF.

The table lists this clone with a few counts. This rearrangement joins TRBV5-1 to TRBJ2-3; D remains unclear. The V gene's germline CDR1 is SGHRS and CDR2 YFSETQ. The CDR3 is 14 residues long. Between the trimmed V and J ends, which lost 0 bases and 4 bases, there was a span of 9 bases. The chain's CDR3 is CASSLDRSSDTQYF. The CDR3, as DNA: TGCGCCAGCAGCTTGGATAGGAGCTCAGATACGCAGTATTTT.

This clone was detected a few times. This sequence joins TRBV28 and TRBJ2-3, with 7 bases lining up with TRBD2. CDR3 size: 14 residues. The germline V gene encodes CDR1 MDHEN and CDR2 SYDVKM. Trimming cost V 4 bases and J 4 bases; bases outside gene matches: 5. The CDR3 sequence: CASSSAGEADTQYF. For the CDR3, the DNA is TGTGCCAGCAGTTCCGCGGGGGAAGCAGATACGCAGTATTTT.

The chain carries TRBV5-6 and TRBJ2-7; TRBD1 matches 8 bases. V gave up 3 bases and J gave up 5 bases; unmatched junction bases: 10. The CDR3 is 15 residues long. In germline, CDR1 is SGHDT, CDR2 YYEEEE. CDR3: CASSSLGTGPNEQYF. The CDR3, as DNA: TGTGCCAGCAGCTCTTTAGGGACAGGACCAAACGAGCAGTACTTC.

The chain uses TRBV29-1 and TRBJ2-7, with D tentatively TRBD1 (5 bases). This CDR3 region has 15 residues. Germline CDR1 is SQVTM and CDR2 is ANQGSEA. V lost 4 bases to trimming and J lost 0 bases, with 16 bases between them. CDR3 bases: TGCAGCGTTGGTACAGGATACGTGACCTCCTACGAGCAGTACTTC. Residues: CSVGTGYVTSYEQYF.

V and J are TRBV29-1 and TRBJ2-3; maybe TRBD2 (5 bases). V dropped 7 bases and J dropped 5 bases, with 10 bases sitting between them. The V gene's germline CDR1 is SQVTM and CDR2 ANQGSEA. The CDR3 has 11 residues. The CDR3 bases are TGCAGCGCCGGGGAGAGAGATACGCAGTATTTT. It specifies CSAGERDTQYF.

This clone was found a few times. The chain has TRBV19 and TRBJ2-1, with 9 bases aligning to TRBD2. Germline V gives CDR1 LNHDA, CDR2 SQIVND (reference sequence). The CDR3 is 15 amino acids. V lost 4 bases and J lost 9; bases outside the gene matches: 10. In nucleotides, the CDR3 is TGTGCCAGTAGTAATGTTGCGGGAGGGCCCAGTGAGCAGTTCTTC. This codes for CASSNVAGGPSEQFF.

CDR3 in amino acids: CASRPHRGDGYNEQFF. The CDR3 DNA reads as TGTGCCAGCAGGCCACACAGGGGAGACGGATACAATGAGCAGTTCTTC. The V call is TRBV28, the J call TRBJ2-1; 7 bases match TRBD1. Trimming took 6 bases from V and 4 from J; bases not matched to a gene: 12. Germline loops: CDR1 MDHEN, CDR2 SYDVKM. This CDR3 is built from 16 residues.

This clone was seen a handful of times. V gene TRBV30 combines with J gene TRBJ2-1, with a weak D call TRBD1 (6 bases). The CDR3 is 15 residues long. Looked up from germline, CDR1 is GTSNPN and CDR2 is SVGIG (reference sequence). With 2 bases removed from V and 9 bases from J, the gap between germline ends came to 20 bases. CDR3 coding DNA: TGTGCCTGGAGTTTAGGGGCAGACCCCAGGGGTGAGCAGTTCTTC. Translated, it gives CAWSLGADPRGEQFF.

For the CDR3, the DNA is TGTGCCAGCAGTAGGACAGGGCAGGGAGAGACCCAGTACTTC. Its translation is CASSRTGQGETQYF. The J gene is TRBJ2-5, the V gene TRBV6-1, with 8 bases aligning to TRBD1. The CDR3 consists of 14 residues. The ends lost 5 bases at V and 4 bases at J; junction bases unmatched: 6. Germline V lookup: CDR1 MNHNS, CDR2 SASEGT.

The chain has TRBV11-3 and TRBJ2-7; 8 nucleotides align to TRBD2. Germline CDR1 is SGHNT and CDR2 is YENEEA. The CDR3 is 15 amino acids. Trimming removed 5 bases from V and 4 bases from J; junction bases left unmatched: 10. The CDR3 DNA follows: TGTGCCAGCAGCCAAACTAGCGGAACTGAGTACGAGCAGTACTTC. Amino acid sequence: CASSQTSGTEYEQYF.

This clone was seen only a few times. J is TRBJ1-4 and V is TRBV27, with 7 nucleotides matching TRBD1. The germline V gene encodes CDR1 MNHEY and CDR2 SMNVEV (reference sequence). Germline trimming cut 4 bases from V and 8 bases from J; bases unmatched to any gene: 4. This CDR3 has 13 amino acids. The DNA for the CDR3 is TGTGCCAGCAGTTCAGGGGGGAAGGAAAAACTGTTTTTT. This codes for CASSSGGKEKLFF.

This clone was recorded a few times. The chain is built from TRBV5-1 and TRBJ1-5; 7 bases match TRBD1. J gave up 3 bases and V 4 bases, and 4 bases lay outside the gene matches. This CDR3 is built from 14 residues. Germline V gives CDR1 SGHRS, CDR2 YFSETQ. The CDR3 reads CASSRGTDNQPQHF. The CDR3 DNA reads TGCGCCAGCAGCCGGGGGACAGACAATCAGCCCCAGCATTTT.

A few counts support this clone. This rearrangement joins TRBV18 to TRBJ2-1; 9 bases match TRBD1. Germline values: CDR1 KGHSH, CDR2 LQKENI. Trimming removed 4 bases from V and 6 bases from J; junction bases left unmatched: 7. CDR3 length equals 15 residues. Written as DNA, the CDR3 is TGTGCCAGCTCACTCGACAGGGGGTCGGGCAATGAGCAGTTCTTC. Encoded protein: CASSLDRGSGNEQFF.

This clone has a handful of counts. The J gene is TRBJ2-7, the V gene TRBV2; 11 nucleotides agree with TRBD1. Germline V gene sequence: CDR1 SNHLY, CDR2 FYNNEI. The CDR3 sequence is 14 residues long. J gave up 4 bases and V 8 bases, and 7 bases lay outside the gene matches. CDR3 sequence (DNA): TGTGCCAGCGGACAGGGGGCCACATCTTACGAGCAGTACTTC. The encoded protein is CASGQGATSYEQYF.

This chain links TRBV5-6 with TRBJ2-3; possible D gene TRBD1, 6 bases. Trimming removed 0 bases at V and 1 base at J, with 12 bases between. The CDR3 length is 16 residues. The germline V gene has CDR1 SGHDT and CDR2 YYEEEE. CDR3 protein: CASSLEGRGGTDTQYF. In DNA, the CDR3 is TGTGCCAGCAGCTTGGAAGGCAGGGGAGGCACAGATACGCAGTATTTT.

This clone was seen a few times. This chain connects TRBV28 to TRBJ2-7, with 8 bases lining up with TRBD1. CDR3 length equals 15 residues. The V segment lost 8 bases and the J segment 6 bases; nucleotides outside the gene matches: 15. Germline lookup yields CDR1 MDHEN and CDR2 SYDVKM. CDR3 region: CASFPLRGRSSEQYF. Written as DNA, the CDR3 is TGTGCCAGCTTTCCGCTCAGGGGGCGGTCCAGCGAGCAGTACTTC.

The table lists this clone with a few counts. The chain is built from TRBV5-6 and TRBJ1-2, with 8 bases aligning to TRBD1. CDR1 SGHDT and CDR2 YYEEEE come from the germline V gene. The V and J ends lost 6 bases and 6 bases, in that order; junction bases with no gene match: 10. The CDR3 consists of 14 residues. The CDR3 is CASKGDRSYHGYTF. CDR3 bases: TGTGCCAGCAAGGGGGACAGGAGCTACCATGGCTACACCTTC.

V gene TRBV28 combines with J gene TRBJ1-1; D may be TRBD1 (6 bases). Germline lookup yields CDR1 MDHEN and CDR2 SYDVKM. CDR3 length: 15 amino acids. The V end lost 4 bases, the J end lost 4 bases, and 16 bases lay between the germline ends. The CDR3 DNA follows: TGTGCCAGCAGTTCGTTAACTAGGGGGGGCACTGAAGCTTTCTTT. Translated: CASSSLTRGGTEAFF.